What follows is one TCR beta chain and its context. Its antigen is unidentified. The sample is drawn from a study of PD-1 blockade in classical Hodgkin lymphoma. Here immunoSEQ multiplex PCR was the method, and the copy in TCRdb shows in-frame clones only, minus some. Of approximately 9,000 clones in the sample, approximately 92% were seen once. The V gene's germline CDR1 is MNHNS and CDR2 SASEGT. CDR3 length: 15 amino acids. The J segment lost 4 bases and the V segment lost 4 bases, leaving 4 bases of the junction unmatched. Regarding the study as a whole: Differences between repertoires have undefined causes, possibly disease activity or prior therapy. Reported baseline diversity: healthy donors highest, relapsed/refractory patients lowest.

Time point described: newly diagnosed, previously untreated cHL patient sample. From thawed PBMCs, CD8+ T cells were isolated by magnetic negative selection. Comparison came from newly diagnosed, untreated classical Hodgkin lymphoma PBMCs. The specimen sequenced was CD8+ T cells from blood. The receptor's source is a human donor with classical Hodgkin lymphoma. J is TRBJ2-3 and V is TRBV6-1; 11 bases map to TRBD2. CDR3 sequence reads: CASSGTTSGADTQYF. As DNA, the CDR3 is TGTGCCAGCAGTGGAACGACTAGCGGGGCAGATACGCAGTATTTT.